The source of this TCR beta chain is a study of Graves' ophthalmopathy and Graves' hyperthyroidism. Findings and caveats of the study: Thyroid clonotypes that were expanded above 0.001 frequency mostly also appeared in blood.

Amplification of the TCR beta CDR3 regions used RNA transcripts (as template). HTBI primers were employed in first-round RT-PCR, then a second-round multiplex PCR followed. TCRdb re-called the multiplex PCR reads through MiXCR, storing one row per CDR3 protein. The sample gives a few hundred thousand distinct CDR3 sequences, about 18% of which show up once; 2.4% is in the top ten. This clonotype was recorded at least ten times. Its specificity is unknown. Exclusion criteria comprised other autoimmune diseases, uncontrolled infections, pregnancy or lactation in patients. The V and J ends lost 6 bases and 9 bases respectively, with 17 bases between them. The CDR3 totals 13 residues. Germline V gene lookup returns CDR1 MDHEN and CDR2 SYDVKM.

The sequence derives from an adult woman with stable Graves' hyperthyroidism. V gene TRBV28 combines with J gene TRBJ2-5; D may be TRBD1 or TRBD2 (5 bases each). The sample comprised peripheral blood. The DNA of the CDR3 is TGTGCCAGCAGGTCTACCGGGACGCGGGCCCAGTACTTC. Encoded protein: CASRSTGTRAQYF.